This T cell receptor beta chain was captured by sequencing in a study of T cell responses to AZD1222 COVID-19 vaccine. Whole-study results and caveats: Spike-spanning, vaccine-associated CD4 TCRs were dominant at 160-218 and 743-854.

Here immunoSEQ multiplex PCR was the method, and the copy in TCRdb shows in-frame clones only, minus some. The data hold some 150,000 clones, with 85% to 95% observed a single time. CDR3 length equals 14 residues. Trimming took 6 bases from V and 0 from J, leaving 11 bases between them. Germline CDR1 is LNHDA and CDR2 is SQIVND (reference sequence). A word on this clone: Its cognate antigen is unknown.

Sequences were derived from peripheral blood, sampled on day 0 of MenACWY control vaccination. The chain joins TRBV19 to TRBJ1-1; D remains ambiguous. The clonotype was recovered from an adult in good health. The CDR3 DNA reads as TGTGCCAGTAGGGGTCCGGTTATGAACACTGAAGCTTTCTTT. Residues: CASRGPVMNTEAFF.